One sample yielded the 20 T cell receptor beta chains listed below, sequenced in a study of cytomegalovirus exposure and HLA in healthy donors. The PCR made use of 60 Vbeta and 13 Jbeta primers. The data were produced by immunoSEQ multiplex PCR, yet TCRdb's version contains in-frame clones alone and is incomplete. The data show approximately 88,000 clones, around 77% seen once. Sequenced: PBMCs. The receptors were gathered from a man aged 45-65 years in good health and CMV-seropositive.

This clone was picked up one time. The chain links TRBV27 to TRBJ1-2; D may be TRBD1 (5 bases). CDR3 length: 15 amino acids. Germline V gene lookup returns CDR1 MNHEY and CDR2 SMNVEV (reference sequence). Trimming shortened V by 0 bases and J by 4 bases, and 12 bases separated the two germline ends. The CDR3 DNA reads as TGTGCCAGCAGTTTATCCCCGGGGGGACTCTATGGCTACACCTTC. Translated, it gives CASSLSPGGLYGYTF.

CDR3 protein: CASSPREGGSYEQYF. The CDR3 DNA sequence: TGTGCCAGCAGTCCCAGGGAGGGAGGCTCCTACGAGCAGTACTTC. The chain links TRBV6-5 to TRBJ2-7; 7 bases line up with TRBD2. This CDR3 is built from 15 residues. V gave up 5 bases and J gave up 0 bases; unmatched junction bases: 7. Germline V CDR1 and CDR2: MNHEY, SVGAGI.

CDR3 region: CASSRGSGESYEQYF. CDR3 nucleotides: TGCGCCAGCAGCCGCGGGTCGGGAGAGTCCTACGAGCAGTACTTC. This sequence joins TRBV4-1 and TRBJ2-7; tentatively, D is TRBD2 (6 bases). V was clipped by 4 bases and J by 1 base, with 14 bases between them. Per germline, CDR1 MGHRA and CDR2 YSYEKL. CDR3 length equals 15 residues.

The CDR3 coding sequence is TGTGCCAGCAGGATTCAGGGGACTGAAGCTTTCTTT. Protein sequence: CASRIQGTEAFF. The V and J genes are TRBV28 and TRBJ1-1, with D possibly TRBD1 on 6 matching bases. The ends were cut back, 6 bases at V and 5 bases at J, with 10 bases in the middle. The length of the CDR3 is 12 residues. Germline-derived CDR1 and CDR2 are MDHEN and SYDVKM.

V is TRBV4-3 and J is TRBJ1-2; D gene ambiguous. This CDR3 is 14 amino acids long. Germline-derived CDR1 and CDR2 are LGHNA and YSLEER. V lost 1 base to trimming and J lost 6 bases, with 12 bases between them. CDR3 coding DNA: TGCGCCAGCAGCCAAGGGTACAGTACCAATGGCTACACCTTC. Encoded protein: CASSQGYSTNGYTF.

J is TRBJ1-6 and V is TRBV6-5; D unresolved. The V gene lost 0 bases and the J gene lost 8 bases, with 14 bases spanning the gap. Germline V gives CDR1 MNHEY, CDR2 SVGAGI. The CDR3 runs to 16 residues. The CDR3 spells CASSYSSGYGDSPLHF. The CDR3 region has the DNA TGTGCCAGCAGTTACTCCTCCGGGTATGGCGATTCACCCCTCCACTTT.

The V call is TRBV5-4, the J call TRBJ2-7, with 9 bases identical to TRBD1. J gave up 2 bases and V 0 bases, and 6 bases lay outside the gene matches. Per germline, CDR1 SGHNT and CDR2 YYREEE (reference sequence). This CDR3 contains 16 residues. CDR3 in DNA: TGTGCCAGCAGCTTGGCTGGGACAGGGAGAACCTACGAGCAGTACTTC. As protein: CASSLAGTGRTYEQYF.

The chain couples TRBV4-2 to TRBJ1-1, with 7 bases identical to TRBD1. This CDR3 contains 15 residues. Germline CDR1 reads LGHNA; CDR2 reads YNFKEQ. V lost 1 base to trimming and J lost 1 base; unmatched junction nucleotides: 3. CDR3 nucleotides: TGTGCCAGCAGCCAAGGGGACAGTGGGAACACTGAAGCTTTCTTT. This codes for CASSQGDSGNTEAFF.

The chain employs TRBV30 and TRBJ1-5; TRBD1 is a possible D gene (6 bases). V was trimmed by 0 bases and J by 4 bases, leaving 13 bases between them. The CDR3 has 15 amino acids. Germline V lookup: CDR1 GTSNPN, CDR2 SVGIG (reference sequence). The DNA for the CDR3 is TGTGCCTGGAGTGTAGCCCCCACAGGGAATCAGCCCCAGCATTTT. Protein product: CAWSVAPTGNQPQHF.

CDR3 nucleotide sequence: TGCAGCGTTGGGCAGGGGGCTAACACAGATACGCAGTATTTT. Amino acid sequence: CSVGQGANTDTQYF. The chain carries TRBV29-1 and TRBJ2-3, with 8 bases aligning to TRBD1. This CDR3 comprises 14 residues. Germline V gene lookup returns CDR1 SQVTM and CDR2 ANQGSEA. After removal of 4 bases from V and 2 bases from J, the junction contained 5 bases not matched to a gene.

V usage is TRBV7-9 and J usage is TRBJ1-2; D unresolved. The CDR3 sequence is 11 residues long. Deletions cut 6 bases from V and 1 base from J, with 3 bases between. Germline V gene lookup returns CDR1 SEHNR and CDR2 FQNEAQ (reference sequence). The CDR3 here is CASSLNYGYTF. The CDR3 DNA reads TGTGCCAGCAGTCTTAACTATGGCTACACCTTC. Full variable domain (remainder filled in from reference TRBV7-9 and TRBJ1-2): DTGVSQNPRHKITKRGQNVTFRCDPISEHNRLYWYRQTLGQGPEFLTYFQNEAQLEKSRLLSDRFSAERPKGSFSTLEIQRTEQGDSAMYLCASSLNYGYTFGSGTRLTVV.

This chain joins TRBV2 and TRBJ1-5; TRBD1 might be the D (5 bases). The CDR3 length is 14 residues. Germline V gene sequence: CDR1 SNHLY, CDR2 FYNNEI. With 1 base removed from V and 5 bases from J, the gap between germline ends came to 9 bases. The CDR3 coding sequence is TGTGCCAGCAGTGAAGAGGGGCGATATCAGCCCCAGCATTTT. Its translation is CASSEEGRYQPQHF.

This rearrangement joins TRBV7-2 to TRBJ1-6; TRBD1 might be the D (6 bases). Germline V gene sequence: CDR1 SGHTA, CDR2 FQGNSA. This CDR3 is 15 amino acids long. Trimming cost V 1 base and J 9 bases, with 13 bases left between them. The CDR3 region has the DNA TGTGCCAGCAGCTTAGTTCAGGGGCTTGGTTCACCCCTCCACTTT. Translating it yields CASSLVQGLGSPLHF.

The chain has TRBV5-6 and TRBJ2-7, with 11 bases fitting TRBD1. The length of the CDR3 is 14 residues. V shed 4 bases and J 4 bases; nucleotides not matched to a gene: 4. From germline, CDR1 is SGHDT and CDR2 YYEEEE. CDR3: CASSRDRGFYEQYF. The CDR3 bases are TGTGCCAGCAGCCGGGACAGGGGGTTTTACGAGCAGTACTTC.

The chain has TRBV19 and TRBJ1-3, with 7 bases that match TRBD1. CDR3 length: 17 amino acids. After removal of 8 bases from V and 2 bases from J, the junction contained 15 bases not matched to a gene. CDR1 LNHDA and CDR2 SQIVND come from the germline V gene (reference sequence). Here the CDR3 reads CASQPGQPSSPGNTIYF. The CDR3 nucleotides are TGTGCCAGTCAACCGGGACAGCCGTCCAGCCCTGGAAACACCATATATTTT.

The rearrangement links TRBV2 to TRBJ1-1, with a tentative D call TRBD1 (6 bases). The germline V and J ends were trimmed by 7 bases and 3 bases, with 12 bases remaining between them. CDR1 is SNHLY, CDR2 FYNNEI, per germline. This CDR3 spans 13 amino acids. The CDR3 loop is CASKRTGHTEAFF. The DNA for the CDR3 is TGTGCCAGCAAACGTACAGGGCACACTGAAGCTTTCTTT.

V is TRBV6-4 and J is TRBJ1-1; tentative D call: TRBD1 (5 bases). Trimming stripped 6 bases from V and 0 bases from J, with 17 bases between. CDR3 length: 16 residues. From germline, CDR1 is MRHNA and CDR2 SNTAGT. DNA of the CDR3: TGTGCCAGCAGAGAGTACGATACAGGAATGAACACTGAAGCTTTCTTT. Translation gives CASREYDTGMNTEAFF.

The CDR3 here is CASSQDWAVYEQYF. The CDR3 DNA reads TGCGCCAGCAGCCAAGATTGGGCAGTCTACGAGCAGTACTTC. The rearrangement joins TRBV4-1 to TRBJ2-7; D is uncertain. This CDR3 is built from 14 residues. In germline, CDR1 is MGHRA, CDR2 YSYEKL. Trimming pared 0 bases from V and 3 bases from J, leaving 9 bases between.

This clone has a single count. The rearrangement joins TRBV7-6 to TRBJ2-1; D gene unclear. The CDR3 runs to 13 residues. The ends were cut back, 4 bases at V and 9 bases at J, with 13 bases in the middle. Germline CDR1 reads SGHVS; CDR2 reads FNYEAQ. DNA for the CDR3: TGTGCCAGCAGCTGGGCAGTGGGCCGTGAGCAGTTCTTC. This gives the protein CASSWAVGREQFF.

The V gene is TRBV30, the J gene TRBJ2-3, with 13 bases aligning to TRBD2. The germline gives CDR1 GTSNPN, CDR2 SVGIG (reference sequence). V lost 4 bases and J lost 4; bases outside the gene matches: 11. This CDR3 region has 17 residues. The CDR3 region has the DNA TGTGCCTGGAACAACAGACGGACTAGCGGGAGTGCAGATACGCAGTATTTT. Translation: CAWNNRRTSGSADTQYF.